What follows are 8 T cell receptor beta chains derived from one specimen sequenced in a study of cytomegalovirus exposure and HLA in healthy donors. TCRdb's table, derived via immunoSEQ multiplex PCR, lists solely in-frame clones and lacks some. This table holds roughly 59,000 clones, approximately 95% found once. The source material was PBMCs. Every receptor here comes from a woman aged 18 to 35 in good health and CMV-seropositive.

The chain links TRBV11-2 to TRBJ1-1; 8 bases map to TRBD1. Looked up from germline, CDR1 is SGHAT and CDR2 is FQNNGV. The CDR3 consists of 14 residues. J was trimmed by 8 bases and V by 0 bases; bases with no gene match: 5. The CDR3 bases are TGTGCCAGCAGCTTAGAAGGGACAGGCTTCGAAGCTTTCTTT. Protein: CASSLEGTGFEAFF.

In DNA, the CDR3 is TGTGCCTGGAGTTTAGGGACAGCTAATCAGCCCCAGCATTTT. It is translated as CAWSLGTANQPQHF. This chain links TRBV30 with TRBJ1-5; 7 positions agree with TRBD1. Germline CDR1 and CDR2: GTSNPN and SVGIG (reference sequence). The CDR3 has 14 amino acids. J lost 4 bases, V lost 2 bases, and 5 bases had no gene match.

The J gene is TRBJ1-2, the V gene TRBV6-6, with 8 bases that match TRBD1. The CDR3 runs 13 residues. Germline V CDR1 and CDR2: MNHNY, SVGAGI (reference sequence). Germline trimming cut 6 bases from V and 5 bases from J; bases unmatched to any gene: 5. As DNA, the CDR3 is TGTGCCAGCAGGGACAGGGACGGGTATGGCTACACCTTC. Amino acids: CASRDRDGYGYTF.

The CDR3 here is CASSLSPGNQPQHF. The CDR3 DNA is TGTGCCAGCAGCTTGTCTCCGGGTAATCAGCCCCAGCATTTT. The chain recombines TRBV5-6 with TRBJ1-5; no firm D call. The V end was cut by 1 base, the J end by 4 bases, with 9 bases between. The V gene's germline CDR1 is SGHDT and CDR2 YYEEEE. The CDR3 sequence is 14 residues long. The full variable domain, its missing parts supplied by reference TRBV5-6 and TRBJ1-5, is DAGVTQSPTHLIKTRGQQVTLRCSPKSGHDTVSWYQQALGQGPQFIFQYYEEEERQRGNFPDRFSGHQFPNYSSELNVNALLLGDSALYLCASSLSPGNQPQHFGDGTRLSIL.

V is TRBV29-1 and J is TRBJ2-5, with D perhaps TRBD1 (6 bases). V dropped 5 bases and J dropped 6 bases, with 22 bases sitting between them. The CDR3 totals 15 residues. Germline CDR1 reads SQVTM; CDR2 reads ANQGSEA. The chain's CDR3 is CSVLLVGAWSKTQYF. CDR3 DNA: TGCAGCGTTTTATTGGTGGGGGCGTGGAGTAAGACCCAGTACTTC.

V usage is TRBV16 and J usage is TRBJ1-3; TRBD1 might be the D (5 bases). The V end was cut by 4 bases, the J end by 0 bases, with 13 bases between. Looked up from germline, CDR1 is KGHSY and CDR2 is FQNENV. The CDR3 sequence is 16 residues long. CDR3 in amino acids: CASSRTSRISGNTIYF. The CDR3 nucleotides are TGTGCCAGCAGCCGGACATCCCGGATCTCTGGAAACACCATATATTTT. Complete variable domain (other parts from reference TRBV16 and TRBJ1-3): GEEVAQTPKHLVRGEGQKAKLYCAPIKGHSYVFWYQQVLKNEFKFLISFQNENVFDETGMPKERFSAKCLPNSPCSLEIQATKLEDSAVYFCASSRTSRISGNTIYFGEGSWLTVV.

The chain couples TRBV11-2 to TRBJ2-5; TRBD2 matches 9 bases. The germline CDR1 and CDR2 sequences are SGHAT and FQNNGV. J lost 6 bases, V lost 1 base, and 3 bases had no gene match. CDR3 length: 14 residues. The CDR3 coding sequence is TGTGCCAGCAGCTTAGGAGCGGGGGGAAAGACCCAGTACTTC. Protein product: CASSLGAGGKTQYF.

In nucleotides, the CDR3 is TGTGCCAGACTGGACAGGGCCGGAGAAAAACTGTTTTTT. It is translated as CARLDRAGEKLFF. The chain recombines TRBV19 with TRBJ1-4; 8 nucleotides agree with TRBD1. The germline V gene encodes CDR1 LNHDA and CDR2 SQIVND (reference sequence). Unmatched junction bases numbered 8, after V lost 9 bases and J lost 8 bases. The CDR3 totals 13 residues.